This TCR beta chain was obtained from a study of T cells in Graves' hyperthyroidism and ophthalmopathy. As concerns this clonotype: The antigen is undetermined.

Study results and limitations: Blood samples included most of the expanded thyroid clonotypes exceeding 0.001. Model predictions of ophthalmopathy came a median around 6.5 months before onset.

Germline V CDR1 and CDR2: SNHLY, FYNNEI. The CDR3 has 13 residues. RNA transcripts provided the source from which TCR beta CDR3 regions were amplified. Carried out on the TCR CDR3, a first-round RT-PCR used the HTBI primer set. TCRdb itself ran the multiplex PCR reads through MiXCR, one entry per CDR3 protein. The repertoire holds 550,000 to 600,000 distinct CDR3 sequences, under 60% seen once, with under 20% in the top ten. Any patient presenting with uncontrolled infection, other autoimmune disease, pregnancy or lactation was left out. This chain uses TRBV2 with TRBJ1-5; D is possibly TRBD1 (5 bases). Sequencing used peripheral blood or thyroid tissue (not recorded which). This TCR was recovered from an adult woman with Graves' disease, either hyperthyroidism or ophthalmopathy (not recorded which). The CDR3 is CARRGVVNQPQHF. CDR3 in DNA: TGTGCTAGACGGGGGGTTGTCAATCAGCCCCAGCATTTT.